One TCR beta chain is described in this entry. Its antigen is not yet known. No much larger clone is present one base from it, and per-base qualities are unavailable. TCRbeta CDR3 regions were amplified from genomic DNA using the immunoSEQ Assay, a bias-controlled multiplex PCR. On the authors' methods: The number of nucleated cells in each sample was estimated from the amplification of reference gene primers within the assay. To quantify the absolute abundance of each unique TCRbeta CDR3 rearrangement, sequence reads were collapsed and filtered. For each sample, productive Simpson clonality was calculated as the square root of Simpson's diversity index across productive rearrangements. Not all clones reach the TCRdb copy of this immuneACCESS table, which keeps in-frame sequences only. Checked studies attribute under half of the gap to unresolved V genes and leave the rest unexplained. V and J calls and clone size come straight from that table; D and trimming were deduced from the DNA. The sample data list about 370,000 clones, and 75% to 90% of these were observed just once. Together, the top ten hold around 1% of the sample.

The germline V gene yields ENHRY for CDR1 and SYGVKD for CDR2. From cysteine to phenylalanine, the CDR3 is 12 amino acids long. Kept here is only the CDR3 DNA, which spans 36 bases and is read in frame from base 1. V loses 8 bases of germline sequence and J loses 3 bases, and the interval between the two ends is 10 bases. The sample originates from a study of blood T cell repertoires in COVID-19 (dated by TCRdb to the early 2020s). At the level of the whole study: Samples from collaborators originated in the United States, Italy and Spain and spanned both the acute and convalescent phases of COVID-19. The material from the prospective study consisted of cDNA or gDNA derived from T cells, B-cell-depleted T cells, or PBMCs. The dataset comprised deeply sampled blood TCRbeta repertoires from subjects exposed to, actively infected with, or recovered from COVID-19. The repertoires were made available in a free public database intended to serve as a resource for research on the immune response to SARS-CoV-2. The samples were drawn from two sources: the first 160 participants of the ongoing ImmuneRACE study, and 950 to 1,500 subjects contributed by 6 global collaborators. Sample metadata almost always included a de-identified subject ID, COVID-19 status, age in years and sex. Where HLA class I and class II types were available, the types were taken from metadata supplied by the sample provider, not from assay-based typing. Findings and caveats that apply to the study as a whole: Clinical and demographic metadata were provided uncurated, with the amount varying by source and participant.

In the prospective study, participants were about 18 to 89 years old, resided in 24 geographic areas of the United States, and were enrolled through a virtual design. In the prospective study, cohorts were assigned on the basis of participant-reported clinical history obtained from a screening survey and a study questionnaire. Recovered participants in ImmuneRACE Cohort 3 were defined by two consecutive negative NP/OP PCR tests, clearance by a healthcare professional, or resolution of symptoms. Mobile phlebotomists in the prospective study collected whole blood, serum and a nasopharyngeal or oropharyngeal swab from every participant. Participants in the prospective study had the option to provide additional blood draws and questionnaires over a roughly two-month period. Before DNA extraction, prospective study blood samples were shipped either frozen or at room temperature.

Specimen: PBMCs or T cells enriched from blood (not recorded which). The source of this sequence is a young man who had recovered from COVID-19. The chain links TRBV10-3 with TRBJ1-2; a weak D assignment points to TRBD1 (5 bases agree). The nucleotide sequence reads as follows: TGTGCCATCCGAGCGACAGACTATGGCTACACCTTC. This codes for CAIRATDYGYTF.